The 25 T cell receptor beta chains below all came from one sample that was sequenced in a study of blood T cells in healthy people across ages. Then a second PCR, running about 6 to 12 cycles, was carried out with a sample-barcoded 5' primer and a J-beta primer mix. TCRdb processed the 5' RACE reads anew with MiXCR; each CDR3 protein has one entry. The data contain over 950,000 distinct CDR3 sequences, 51% of them singletons. Input material: blood. The source of these receptors is a woman aged 60-75 years in good health.

The count of this clonotype is one. V is TRBV6-2 or TRBV6-3 and J is TRBJ2-1; the D is unclear. Between the trimmed V and J ends, which lost 5 bases and 2 bases, there was a span of 7 bases. Germline V gene lookup returns CDR1 MNHEY and CDR2 SVGEGT. There are 13 residues in the CDR3. The CDR3 loop reads CASSHPPYNEQFF. CDR3 bases: TGTGCCAGCAGTCACCCGCCCTACAATGAGCAGTTCTTC.

J is TRBJ2-3 and V is TRBV11-2; 7 bases fit TRBD2. CDR1 and CDR2 (germline): SGHAT, FQNNGV. The V segment lost 0 bases and the J segment 1 base; nucleotides outside the gene matches: 10. CDR3 length: 18 residues. The CDR3 region is CASSLDGAPSGGTDTQYF. Here the CDR3 DNA reads TGTGCCAGCAGCTTAGATGGGGCCCCCAGCGGGGGCACAGATACGCAGTATTTT. The full variable domain, rest sourced from reference TRBV11-2 and TRBJ2-3, is EAGVAQSPRYKIIEKRQSVAFWCNPISGHATLYWYQQILGQGPKLLIQFQNNGVVDDSQLPKDRFSAERLKGVDSTLKIQPAKLEDSAVYLCASSLDGAPSGGTDTQYFGPGTRLTVL.

This clonotype was seen only a few times. The V gene is TRBV11-3, the J gene TRBJ2-6; D unresolved. The CDR3 extends over 15 amino acids. Per the germline V gene, CDR1 is SGHNT and CDR2 is YENEEA. The germline V and J ends were trimmed by 5 bases and 3 bases, with 11 bases remaining between them. CDR3 nucleotides: TGTGCCAGCAGCCCAGGCAGTGGTGGGGCCAACGTCCTGACTTTC. It translates to CASSPGSGGANVLTF. Drawing the rest from reference TRBV11-3 and TRBJ2-6, the complete variable domain is EAGVVQSPRYKIIEKKQPVAFWCNPISGHNTLYWYLQNLGQGPELLIRYENEEAVDDSQLPKDRFSAERLKGVDSTLKIQPAELGDSAVYLCASSPGSGGANVLTFGAGSRLTVL.

The chain is built from TRBV7-8 and TRBJ2-1, with 7 bases matching TRBD2. The junction had 9 bases not matched to a gene; V was cut back by 5 bases and J by 5 bases. The germline CDR1 and CDR2 sequences are SGHVS and FQNEAQ. The length of the CDR3 is 15 residues. The CDR3 spells CASSATSLNDNEQFF. As DNA, the CDR3 is TGTGCCAGCAGCGCGACTAGCCTCAACGACAATGAGCAGTTCTTC.

V gene TRBV27 combines with J gene TRBJ2-5, with 10 bases that match TRBD2. Germline V CDR1 and CDR2: MNHEY, SMNVEV (reference sequence). Trimming cost V 5 bases and J 2 bases; bases outside gene matches: 8. CDR3 length: 16 amino acids. CDR3 in DNA: TGTGCCAGCAGTATCCGACTAGCGGGTACACAAGAGACCCAGTACTTC. Residues: CASSIRLAGTQETQYF.

As concerns this clonotype: A much larger clone differs from this one at a single base, so this may be a read error. The chain is built from TRBV29-1 and TRBJ2-3, with TRBD2 as a possible D gene (5 bases). Germline V gene data show CDR1 as SQVTM and CDR2 as ANQGSEA. The CDR3 has 13 residues. The DNA of the CDR3 is TGCAGCGTTGAGTGGCGGGTCACAGATATGCAGTATTTT. Protein: CSVEWRVTDMQYF.

The V call is TRBV29-1, the J call TRBJ2-7; the match to TRBD1 covers 10 bases. Trimming at V came to 6 bases and at J to 1 base, leaving 6 bases not matched to a gene. The CDR3 length is 14 residues. Germline values: CDR1 SQVTM, CDR2 ANQGSEA. As DNA, the CDR3 is TGCAGCGTAGCCGGGACAGGGGTTTCCTACGAGCAGTACTTC. Protein product: CSVAGTGVSYEQYF.

This clonotype turned up a few times. This rearrangement joins TRBV27 to TRBJ2-3; a weak D match, TRBD1 (5 bases). The germline V gene has CDR1 MNHEY and CDR2 SMNVEV (reference sequence). V lost 4 bases and J 3 bases, leaving 11 bases between the germline ends. The CDR3 runs to 14 residues. The CDR3 nucleotides read TGTGCCAGCAGTTCAGGGTTTCATACAGATACGCAGTATTTT. Protein sequence: CASSSGFHTDTQYF.

The V and J genes are TRBV18 and TRBJ1-5; D might be TRBD1 (6 bases). Trimming took 3 bases from V and 6 from J, leaving 12 bases between them. There are 14 residues in the CDR3. Germline values: CDR1 KGHSH, CDR2 LQKENI. CDR3 coding DNA: TGTGCCAGCTCACCGGCAGGGGAGGGTCAGCCCCAGCATTTT. As protein: CASSPAGEGQPQHF.

This chain joins TRBV12-3 or TRBV12-4 and TRBJ2-1; 9 bases align to TRBD2. The J segment lost 7 bases and the V segment lost 0 bases, leaving 10 bases of the junction unmatched. The CDR3 is 17 residues long. The CDR3 coding sequence is TGTGCCAGCAGTTTAGCACTTGGGAGCGGGAGGTTGAATGAGCAGTTCTTC. This encodes CASSLALGSGRLNEQFF.

The sample holds one count of this clonotype. The genes are TRBV6-2 or TRBV6-3 and TRBJ2-4; 8 positions match TRBD1. Gene TRBJ2-7 matches the end of the DNA better, so the J call may be wrong. Germline loops: CDR1 MNHEY, CDR2 SVGEGT. The CDR3 has 13 residues. CDR3 sequence: CASRAGGAGEQYF. The DNA for the CDR3 is TGTGCCAGCAGAGCAGGGGGCGCGGGCGAGCAGTACTTC.

The chain couples TRBV6-5 to TRBJ2-7; D is perhaps TRBD1 (6 bases). The CDR3 consists of 15 residues. Trimming left V 0 bases short and J 2 bases short, with 11 bases between. Germline loops: CDR1 MNHEY, CDR2 SVGAGI. CDR3 sequence (DNA): TGTGCCAGCAGTTACTCACCGGGACAAACCTACGAGCAGTACTTC. Residues: CASSYSPGQTYEQYF.

The chain carries TRBV3-1 and TRBJ1-3; D call uncertain. CDR1 is LGHDT and CDR2 is YNNKEL in the germline V gene (reference sequence). Trimming removed 5 bases from V and 0 bases from J, with 14 bases in between. CDR3 size: 16 residues. This CDR3 reads CASSTYRGGSGNTIYF. CDR3 nucleotide sequence: TGTGCCAGCAGCACCTACAGAGGCGGCTCTGGAAACACCATATATTTT.

Details on this clonotype: One end of the junction is discordant with germline, which a read error may explain. J is TRBJ1-1 and V is TRBV4-1; D gene uncertain. The CDR3 has 14 residues. Germline loops: CDR1 MGHRA, CDR2 YSYEKL. CDR3 in amino acids: CTSSQVAVGTEAFF. Written as DNA, the CDR3 is TGCACCAGCAGCCAAGTTGCGGTGGGGACTGAAGCTTTCTTT.

This clonotype was found many times. This chain uses TRBV6-6 with TRBJ2-5, with a weak D call TRBD2 (6 bases). With 5 bases removed from V and 2 bases from J, the gap between germline ends came to 12 bases. CDR3 length: 14 amino acids. The germline CDR1 and CDR2 sequences are MNHNY and SVGAGI (reference sequence). CDR3 amino acids: CASSPGTRQETQYF. The CDR3 DNA follows: TGTGCCAGCAGTCCCGGGACTCGTCAAGAGACCCAGTACTTC.

This clonotype has just a few counts. The J gene is TRBJ2-7, the V gene TRBV6-1; TRBD1 agrees at 9 bases. J gave up 6 bases and V 6 bases, and 9 bases lay outside the gene matches. Looked up from germline, CDR1 is MNHNS and CDR2 is SASEGT. This CDR3 comprises 14 residues. CDR3 sequence reads: CASSAGTGLGEQYF. DNA for the CDR3: TGTGCCAGCAGCGCCGGGACAGGGCTCGGCGAGCAGTACTTC.

This clonotype was seen a few times. The V call is TRBV12-3 or TRBV12-4, the J call TRBJ1-1; D unclear. Deletions cut 6 bases from V and 6 bases from J, with 23 bases between. CDR3 length: 16 amino acids. The chain's CDR3 is CASRPPKAVAVAEAFF. CDR3 DNA sequence: TGTGCCAGCAGACCGCCGAAGGCGGTCGCTGTCGCTGAAGCTTTCTTT.

This clonotype was detected a few times. The CDR3 DNA follows: TGTGCCAGCTTCAGGACTAGCGCCCGGGCGTACGAGCAGTACTTC. Protein product: CASFRTSARAYEQYF. V and J are TRBV6-2 or TRBV6-3 and TRBJ2-7; 9 nucleotides align to TRBD2. The ends lost 8 bases at V and 4 bases at J; junction bases unmatched: 12. The CDR3 sequence is 15 residues long. CDR1 and CDR2 from the germline V gene are MNHEY and SVGEGT.

V gene TRBV5-1 combines with J gene TRBJ2-1; D perhaps matches TRBD2 (6 bases). The CDR3 sequence is 16 residues long. CDR1 and CDR2 (germline): SGHRS, YFSETQ. V lost 0 bases, J lost 4 bases, and 14 bases lay in between. In DNA form, the CDR3 reads TGCGCCAGCAGCTTGGGGGGTCGGGAGTCGTACAATGAGCAGTTCTTC. It yields the protein CASSLGGRESYNEQFF.

The chain recombines TRBV4-3 with TRBJ2-3, with 13 positions matching TRBD2. V was clipped by 2 bases and J by 5 bases; unmatched bases: 13. Germline CDR1 reads LGHNA; CDR2 reads YSLEER. CDR3 length: 19 residues. CDR3 amino acids: CASSQLLAGGLWSQDTQYF. For the CDR3, the DNA is TGCGCCAGCAGCCAATTACTAGCGGGGGGGCTGTGGAGTCAAGATACGCAGTATTTT.

The sample holds one count of this clonotype. The chain has TRBV6-1 and TRBJ2-2; 8 bases are a match to TRBD2. CDR3 length: 14 amino acids. V was pared by 9 bases and J by 4 bases, with 7 bases of the junction left unmatched. Germline V gives CDR1 MNHNS, CDR2 SASEGT. CDR3 DNA sequence: TGTGCCAGTAGAGCGGGAGCGGTCACCGGGGAGCTGTTTTTT. Amino acid sequence: CASRAGAVTGELFF.

The chain couples TRBV20-1 to TRBJ1-5; D gene unclear. The V gene's germline CDR1 is DFQATT and CDR2 SNEGSKA (reference sequence). The CDR3 contains 13 residues. The ends were cut back, 6 bases at V and 0 bases at J, with 9 bases in the middle. CDR3 amino acids: CSALQDSNQPQHF. CDR3 bases: TGCAGTGCGCTTCAGGATAGCAATCAGCCCCAGCATTTT.

V and J are TRBV6-2 or TRBV6-3 and TRBJ2-2; D gene uncertain. The CDR3 loop spans 16 amino acids. Trimming removed 1 base at V and 2 bases at J, with 11 bases between. Germline V gene sequence: CDR1 MNHEY, CDR2 SVGEGT. The CDR3 is CASSYLGVKNTGELFF. For the CDR3, the DNA is TGTGCCAGCAGTTACTTGGGTGTTAAAAACACCGGGGAGCTGTTTTTT.

The gene calls are TRBV12-3 or TRBV12-4 and TRBJ1-1; maybe TRBD1 (6 bases). The CDR3 has 16 amino acids. Deletions cut 4 bases from V and 5 bases from J, with 20 bases between. CDR3 nucleotides: TGTGCCAGCAGTTCAAACGGCGGGGGGCTAGGTACTGAAGCTTTCTTT. Amino acid sequence: CASSSNGGGLGTEAFF.

Only a few counts were recorded for this clonotype. The V and J genes are TRBV15 and TRBJ2-1, with 7 positions matching TRBD2. Germline V gene lookup returns CDR1 LNHNV and CDR2 YYDKDF (reference sequence). The CDR3 extends over 18 amino acids. J lost 0 bases, V lost 1 base, and 9 bases had no gene match. The CDR3 is CATSRAGTGGSSYNEQFF. Here the CDR3 DNA reads TGTGCCACCAGCAGAGCGGGGACTGGCGGGAGCTCCTACAATGAGCAGTTCTTC.